This T cell receptor (beta chain) was identified during a study of cytomegalovirus exposure and HLA in healthy donors. Study overall: The Caucasian-associated ancestry cluster contained about 80% of the 300 to 400 genotyped donors. Overall study results and limits: Owing to their indistinguishability, certain V segments, notably TRBV6-2 and TRBV6-3, were excluded. With high specificity and sensitivity, the classifier reportedly diagnosed cytomegalovirus status.

This PCR relied on a set of 60 Vbeta primers and 13 Jbeta primers. Profiling relied on immunoSEQ multiplex PCR, and the TCRdb table lists in-frame clones only, not all of them. The table lists 200,000 to 250,000 clones, 70% to 80% of them singletons, with 1.8% in the top ten. A note on this clone: Its antigen is unknown.

Each donor was healthy, and each was a bone marrow donor. CDR3 length equals 15 residues. Per germline, CDR1 LNHNV and CDR2 YYDKDF (reference sequence). Unmatched junction bases numbered 5, after V lost 6 bases and J lost 0 bases. The material sequenced was PBMCs. V and J are TRBV15 and TRBJ1-2; 9 nucleotides line up with TRBD1. The sequence was collected from a woman aged 25 to 39 in good health and CMV-seronegative. The CDR3 nucleotides are TGTGCCACCAGGGGGACAGGGAAAGCTAACTATGGCTACACCTTC. Its protein product is CATRGTGKANYGYTF.